What follows are 20 T cell receptor beta chains derived from one specimen sequenced in a study of cytomegalovirus exposure and HLA in healthy donors. Vbeta (60) and Jbeta (13) primers were used in the PCR. Produced via immunoSEQ multiplex PCR; TCRdb's table is partial and in-frame only. This sample has approximately 150,000 clones, with about 70% found just once. The sample was PBMCs. These receptors were taken from a middle-aged woman in good health and CMV-seronegative.

J is TRBJ1-5 and V is TRBV27, with a possible D match to TRBD1 (5 bases). This CDR3 has 17 residues. CDR1 MNHEY and CDR2 SMNVEV come from the germline V gene (reference sequence). Trimming shortened V by 4 bases and J by 4 bases, and 20 bases separated the two germline ends. CDR3 region: CASSSNRGGTLNQPQHF. As DNA, the CDR3 is TGTGCCAGCAGTTCGAACCGGGGAGGGACGCTAAATCAGCCCCAGCATTTT.

This clone was recorded a few times. The rearrangement joins TRBV11-2 to TRBJ2-5; 10 bases map to TRBD1. The length of the CDR3 is 15 residues. The germline V gene encodes CDR1 SGHAT and CDR2 FQNNGV. V was pared by 1 base and J by 3 bases, with 2 bases of the junction left unmatched. In DNA, the CDR3 is TGTGCCAGCAGCTTAGTGGGGACAGGGGAAGAGACCCAGTACTTC. It encodes CASSLVGTGEETQYF.

The sample holds a few counts of this clone. The V and J genes are TRBV14 and TRBJ1-1; no reliable D call. Germline assignment: CDR1 SGHDN and CDR2 FVKESK. Deletions cut 0 bases from V and 5 bases from J, with 7 bases between. The CDR3 totals 13 residues. The CDR3 sequence: CASSQDRVTEAFF. The CDR3 DNA reads as TGTGCCAGCAGCCAAGACCGCGTTACTGAAGCTTTCTTT.

The genes are TRBV10-2 and TRBJ2-1; D is perhaps TRBD1 (6 bases). V lost 6 bases to trimming and J lost 8 bases, with 20 bases between them. The CDR3 consists of 15 residues. Germline CDR1 is WSHSY and CDR2 is SAAADI. Written as DNA, the CDR3 is TGCGCCAGCAGCTCACAGGGTTCGAAGTGGGATGAGCAGTTCTTC. This gives the protein CASSSQGSKWDEQFF.

The rearrangement uses TRBV18 and TRBJ1-1; the D gene is possibly TRBD1 (6 bases). Germline CDR1 and CDR2: KGHSH and LQKENI. The ends were cut back, 5 bases at V and 0 bases at J, with 10 bases in the middle. The CDR3 spans 14 residues. CDR3 in amino acids: CASSGEGVNTEAFF. The DNA for the CDR3 is TGTGCCAGCTCAGGCGAGGGGGTGAACACTGAAGCTTTCTTT.

The J gene is TRBJ2-5, the V gene TRBV5-4, with a possible D match to TRBD1 (6 bases). CDR3 length: 14 residues. V shed 6 bases and J shed 4 bases, with 16 bases lying between them. CDR1 and CDR2 from the germline V gene are SGHNT and YYREEE (reference sequence). CDR3 nucleotide sequence: TGTGCCAGCATTAGAGAGGGGGTCGGAGAGACCCAGTACTTC. This sequence encodes CASIREGVGETQYF. The variable domain in full, completed from reference TRBV5-4 and TRBJ2-5, reads ETGVTQSPTHLIKTRGQQVTLRCSSQSGHNTVSWYQQALGQGPQFIFQYYREEENGRGNFPPRFSGLQFPNYSSELNVNALELDDSALYLCASIREGVGETQYFGPGTRLLVL.

This sequence joins TRBV9 and TRBJ2-2, with 8 positions matching TRBD1. J gave up 1 base and V 4 bases, and 9 bases lay outside the gene matches. Per germline, CDR1 SGDLS and CDR2 YYNGEE. The CDR3 totals 17 residues. The CDR3 sequence is CASSPQGAGVNTGELFF. DNA for the CDR3: TGTGCCAGCAGCCCCCAGGGGGCAGGGGTGAACACCGGGGAGCTGTTTTTT.

V usage is TRBV21-1 and J usage is TRBJ2-6; the D segment call TRBD1 is taken from the table without a DNA check. TRBV21-1 is a pseudogene. The CDR3 has 17 amino acids. The CDR3, as DNA: TGTGCCAGCAGCCCGGGAACAGGGGGACCTGGGGCCAACGTCCTGACTTTC. It translates to CASSPGTGGPGANVLTF.

V usage is TRBV6-1 and J usage is TRBJ2-5, with 14 bases aligning to TRBD2. The J call is in doubt because the DNA end fits TRBJ2-7 better. The CDR3 sequence is 13 residues long. Per the germline V gene, CDR1 is MNHNS and CDR2 is SASEGT. CDR3 nucleotide sequence: TGTGCCAGCCTGGGACTAGCGGGAGACGAGCAGTACTTC. Translation: CASLGLAGDEQYF.

The chain combines TRBV5-4 with TRBJ1-1; D ambiguous. Germline CDR1 reads SGHNT; CDR2 reads YYREEE (reference sequence). With 4 bases removed from V and 0 bases from J, the gap between germline ends came to 16 bases. This CDR3 is built from 16 residues. Written as DNA, the CDR3 is TGTGCCAGCAGCGATGACCCTACAGATTTGAACACTGAAGCTTTCTTT. It specifies CASSDDPTDLNTEAFF.

Turning to this clone: At one boundary the junction diverges from the germline segment, which might be a read error. The V call is TRBV7-9, the J call TRBJ1-5; 8 positions match TRBD1. The CDR3 is made up of 12 amino acids. CDR1 SEHNR and CDR2 FQNEAQ come from the germline V gene (reference sequence). CDR3 sequence reads: CSSTDRGEPQHF. The CDR3 DNA follows: TGTTCCAGCACCGACAGGGGTGAGCCCCAGCATTTT.

This chain uses TRBV15 with TRBJ1-2, with D tentatively TRBD1 (6 bases). Trimming took off 0 bases at V and 4 bases at J, with 9 bases between the two ends. The CDR3 extends over 14 amino acids. From germline, CDR1 is LNHNV and CDR2 YYDKDF (reference sequence). In nucleotides, the CDR3 is TGTGCCACCAGCAGAGATCGGGGGGCCTATGGCTACACCTTC. It codes for CATSRDRGAYGYTF.

The chain couples TRBV4-1 to TRBJ2-4; 9 nucleotides line up with TRBD2. This CDR3 is built from 20 residues. With 4 bases clipped from V and 3 bases from J, the junction kept 19 bases outside the gene matches. The germline gives CDR1 MGHRA, CDR2 YSYEKL. The CDR3 nucleotides are TGCGCCAGCAGCCCCGGGTGGCTAGCGGGGCGGGGGAGTCGCAAAAACATTCAGTACTTC. Its protein is CASSPGWLAGRGSRKNIQYF.

This clone was detected once. The chain is built from TRBV21-1 and TRBJ2-1; the table calls TRBD2, which could not be checked here. TRBV21-1 is marked as a pseudogene. This CDR3 region has 18 residues. The CDR3 nucleotides are TGTGCCAGCAGCAAAGAAGACTGTGTCAATTACTCCTACAATGAGCAGTTCTTC. It is translated as CASSKEDCVNYSYNEQFF.

The V and J genes are TRBV5-1 and TRBJ1-2; D gene unclear. This CDR3 is 17 amino acids long. Germline CDR1 reads SGHRS; CDR2 reads YFSETQ. The germline V and J ends were trimmed by 1 base and 0 bases, with 16 bases remaining between them. CDR3 nucleotide sequence: TGCGCCAGCAGCTTGATCCCCAAGGAGAAAGCTAACTATGGCTACACCTTC. Residues: CASSLIPKEKANYGYTF.

The chain joins TRBV7-9 to TRBJ1-1, with D possibly matching TRBD1 (5 bases). Germline lookup yields CDR1 SEHNR and CDR2 FQNEAQ (reference sequence). V was trimmed by 1 base and J by 4 bases, leaving 16 bases between them. CDR3 size: 16 residues. The CDR3 reads CASSLDLYRISTEAFF. The CDR3 DNA is TGTGCCAGCAGCTTAGACCTATACAGGATCTCCACTGAAGCTTTCTTT.

The chain recombines TRBV2 with TRBJ2-1; 14 bases fit TRBD2. This CDR3 region has 18 residues. V lost 4 bases, J lost 9 bases, and 14 bases stayed unmatched. The germline V gene encodes CDR1 SNHLY and CDR2 FYNNEI. CDR3 in DNA: TGTGCCAGCAGTGGGCCCACCGGGACTAGCGGGAGAGGGAGTGAGCAGTTCTTC. It is translated as CASSGPTGTSGRGSEQFF.

The CDR3, as DNA: TGTGCCAGCAGCCCGGAGGGATTCCTAGCCAAAAACATTCAGTACTTC. It specifies CASSPEGFLAKNIQYF. The V and J genes are TRBV7-8 and TRBJ2-4; the D gene is possibly TRBD2 (6 bases). CDR1 SGHVS and CDR2 FQNEAQ come from the germline V gene. Trimming stripped 5 bases from V and 0 bases from J, with 14 bases between. The CDR3 sequence is 16 residues long.

The V gene is TRBV6-5, the J gene TRBJ2-5; D not certain. The end of the DNA is better explained by TRBJ2-7, so the J call may be wrong. CDR1 is MNHEY and CDR2 is SVGAGI in the germline V gene. The CDR3 is 16 residues long. CDR3 sequence (DNA): TGTGCCAGCAGTTCCAGCGCCGGCTCAGACGCCTACGAGCAGTACTTC. Its protein is CASSSSAGSDAYEQYF.

This clone occurred a few times. In DNA, the CDR3 is TGTGCCAGCAGACGACAGGTTGAAGCTTTCTTT. Protein: CASRRQVEAFF. This chain joins TRBV27 and TRBJ1-1; a possible D gene is TRBD1 (6 bases). Germline values: CDR1 MNHEY, CDR2 SMNVEV (reference sequence). The CDR3 sequence is 11 residues long. Trimming took off 6 bases at V and 7 bases at J, with 9 bases between the two ends.